What follows are 15 T cell receptor beta chains derived from one specimen sequenced in a study of T cell responses to AZD1222 COVID-19 vaccine. Sequencing was performed with immunoSEQ multiplex PCR; in TCRdb, only in-frame clones are kept and a portion is missing. The data show roughly 150,000 clones, with 85% to 95% seen just once and 1.3% to 1.5% held by the top ten. This specimen consisted of peripheral blood, obtained on day 0 of AZD1222 vaccination. The receptors here all came from an adult in good health.

The chain recombines TRBV6-5 with TRBJ2-5, with TRBD2 matching 8 bases. This CDR3 has 14 amino acids. From germline, CDR1 is MNHEY and CDR2 SVGAGI. V lost 5 bases to trimming and J lost 5 bases; unmatched junction nucleotides: 7. For the CDR3, the DNA is TGTGCCAGCAGTCCGCTGGCGGGGGGCGAGACCCAGTACTTC. Translating gives CASSPLAGGETQYF.

The V and J genes are TRBV28 and TRBJ1-2; possibly TRBD1 for D (5 bases). Trimming took 2 bases from V and 6 from J, leaving 16 bases between them. Germline CDR1 reads MDHEN; CDR2 reads SYDVKM. The CDR3 totals 15 residues. The CDR3 DNA reads as TGTGCCAGCAGTTTAGCAGGGCTCGGTCTGGATGGCTACACCTTC. Translating gives CASSLAGLGLDGYTF.

This clone occurred once. The chain recombines TRBV18 with TRBJ2-3, with 14 bases lining up with TRBD2. The CDR3 extends over 18 amino acids. The germline gives CDR1 KGHSH, CDR2 LQKENI. V trimming: 3 bases; J trimming: 2 bases; junction bases outside the gene matches: 7. The chain's CDR3 is CASSPNPTSGGATDTQYF. In DNA form, the CDR3 reads TGTGCCAGCTCACCTAACCCGACTAGCGGGGGGGCCACAGATACGCAGTATTTT.

The rearrangement joins TRBV11-3 to TRBJ2-3, with unresolved D. Germline V gene data show CDR1 as SGHNT and CDR2 as YENEEA. This CDR3 spans 14 amino acids. Trimming pared 1 base from V and 4 bases from J, leaving 9 bases between. The CDR3 bases are TGTGCCAGCAGCTTAGGGTTAGCACCAGATACGCAGTATTTT. Translation: CASSLGLAPDTQYF.

The chain uses TRBV15 and TRBJ1-1; D is undetermined. This CDR3 has 14 amino acids. Germline V CDR1 and CDR2: LNHNV, YYDKDF (reference sequence). V shed 1 base and J shed 7 bases, with 13 bases lying between them. The CDR3 DNA sequence: TGTGCCACCAGCAGAGGCCAAGGGTGGGGTGAAGCTTTCTTT. Translation: CATSRGQGWGEAFF. The full variable domain, with the rest looked up from reference TRBV15 and TRBJ1-1, is DAMVIQNPRYQVTQFGKPVTLSCSQTLNHNVMYWYQQKSSQAPKLLFHYYDKDFNNEADTPDNFQSRRPNTSFCFLDIRSPGLGDTAMYLCATSRGQGWGEAFFGQGTRLTVV.

The chain joins TRBV28 to TRBJ2-3, with 7 bases lining up with TRBD2. V shed 2 bases and J 4 bases; nucleotides not matched to a gene: 3. CDR1 is MDHEN, CDR2 SYDVKM, per germline. The CDR3 runs to 14 residues. The CDR3: CASSLLGGADTQYF. The DNA of the CDR3 is TGTGCCAGCAGTTTACTGGGGGGGGCAGATACGCAGTATTTT.

The chain is built from TRBV6-4 and TRBJ2-1; 9 bases fit TRBD1. The germline CDR1 and CDR2 sequences are MRHNA and SNTAGT. This CDR3 has 15 residues. Trimming at V came to 0 bases and at J to 10 bases, leaving 7 bases not matched to a gene. CDR3 sequence: CASSDSETGGTEQFF. The CDR3 DNA follows: TGTGCCAGCAGTGACTCCGAGACAGGGGGGACAGAGCAGTTCTTC.

The gene calls are TRBV2 and TRBJ1-4; perhaps TRBD1 as D (5 bases). The CDR3 has 13 amino acids. Germline CDR1 is SNHLY and CDR2 is FYNNEI. V was pared by 3 bases and J by 8 bases, with 10 bases between. The DNA for the CDR3 is TGTGCCAGCAGTGAGGGAGGGGAGGAAAAACTGTTTTTT. Residues: CASSEGGEEKLFF.

The chain recombines TRBV13 with TRBJ1-6, with 7 bases matching TRBD1. V lost 0 bases, J lost 12 bases, and 2 bases stayed unmatched. Germline CDR1 reads PRHDT; CDR2 reads FYEKMQ (reference sequence). The CDR3 is made up of 13 amino acids. CDR3 residues: CASSLGGTVPLHF. CDR3 DNA: TGTGCCAGCAGCTTAGGCGGGACAGTACCCCTCCACTTT. Supplemented by reference TRBV13 and TRBJ1-6, the full variable domain reads AAGVIQSPRHLIKEKRETATLKCYPIPRHDTVYWYQQGPGQDPQFLISFYEKMQSDKGSIPDRFSAQQFSDYHSELNMSSLELGDSALYFCASSLGGTVPLHFGNGTRLTVT.

The genes are TRBV11-2 and TRBJ2-7; D call uncertain. V dropped 8 bases and J dropped 3 bases, with 11 bases sitting between them. The CDR3 runs to 12 residues. The germline CDR1 and CDR2 sequences are SGHAT and FQNNGV. CDR3 sequence reads: CASCLSCYEQYF. CDR3 in DNA: TGTGCCAGCTGTTTATCCTGCTACGAGCAGTACTTC.

This chain joins TRBV7-2 and TRBJ2-1; 7 nucleotides align to TRBD2. The trim removed 6 bases at V and 6 bases at J, leaving 8 bases unmatched. The CDR3 sequence is 14 residues long. Germline V lookup: CDR1 SGHTA, CDR2 FQGNSA. DNA for the CDR3: TGTGCCAGCAGGTTCGGCGGGGGTTCCAATGAGCAGTTCTTC. Its protein product is CASRFGGGSNEQFF.

This chain joins TRBV12-5 and TRBJ2-7; D ambiguous. With 6 bases removed from V and 2 bases from J, the gap between germline ends came to 8 bases. The CDR3 spans 12 residues. Germline CDR1 reads LGHNT; CDR2 reads FRNRAP. The CDR3 sequence is CASGKGTYEQYF. Here the CDR3 DNA reads TGTGCTAGTGGAAAAGGGACCTACGAGCAGTACTTC. Combining the CDR3 with reference TRBV12-5 and TRBJ2-7 gives the whole variable domain DARVTQTPRHKVTEMGQEVTMRCQPILGHNTVFWYRQTMMQGLELLAYFRNRAPLDDSGMPKDRFSAEMPDATLATLKIQPSEPRDSAVYFCASGKGTYEQYFGPGTRLTVT.

The chain links TRBV29-1 to TRBJ1-1; TRBD1 matches at 8 bases. CDR1 and CDR2 from the germline V gene are SQVTM and ANQGSEA. The length of the CDR3 is 16 residues. V lost 7 bases and J lost 5; bases outside the gene matches: 18. The CDR3 bases are TGCAGCGGCCGACTATGGGTCAGGGGGCTTAGGACTGAAGCTTTCTTT. It codes for CSGRLWVRGLRTEAFF.

The V call is TRBV27, the J call TRBJ1-2; unclear D gene. V was pared by 2 bases and J by 2 bases, with 12 bases between. This CDR3 has 15 amino acids. Per the germline V gene, CDR1 is MNHEY and CDR2 is SMNVEV (reference sequence). The CDR3, as DNA: TGTGCCAGCAGTTTAAACGAACGGGGAAACTATGGCTACACCTTC. Its translation: CASSLNERGNYGYTF.

The chain has TRBV7-9 and TRBJ1-2, with 7 positions matching TRBD1. The CDR3 has 14 residues. CDR1 and CDR2 from the germline V gene are SEHNR and FQNEAQ (reference sequence). Losses at the gene ends were 7 bases for V and 5 bases for J; bases not matched to a gene: 10. CDR3 sequence: CASTSTGSIYGYTF. CDR3 nucleotide sequence: TGTGCCAGCACCTCGACAGGGAGCATTTATGGCTACACCTTC.